This is a list of T cell receptor beta chains from one sample in a study of blood T cell repertoires in COVID-19. Generated by immunoSEQ multiplex PCR, the TCRdb table keeps only in-frame clones and is missing some. The sample consists of some 670,000 clones, about 87% of them appearing once. The sample taken for sequencing was peripheral blood. These receptors all stem from a woman aged 18-30 years with acute or convalescent COVID-19. The CDR3 runs from the conserved cysteine through the conserved F or W. Fields, in order: V gene, D gene, clone size, J gene, CDR3 protein, CDR3 DNA. The D gene is left open where the match is weak. Part of the rows lack a size; the others show once, few, many or a class for expanded clones.

TRBV29-1	TRBD1	-	TRBJ1-2	CSGGQVNYGYTF	TGCAGCGGCGGACAGGTTAACTATGGCTACACCTTC
TRBV19	-	-	TRBJ1-4	CASSGLGGNEKLFF	TGTGCCAGTAGTGGACTTGGCGGCAATGAAAAACTGTTTTTT
TRBV6-2/TRBV6-3	TRBD2	-	TRBJ2-4	CASSPPPASGKNIQYF	TGTGCCAGCAGTCCACCCCCGGCTAGCGGAAAAAACATTCAGTACTTC
TRBV28	-	-	TRBJ1-5	CATLGGTYSNQPQHF	TGTGCCACCTTGGGGGGGACCTATAGCAATCAGCCCCAGCATTTT
TRBV2	-	few	TRBJ1-1	CASSDGRANTEAFF	TGTGCCAGCAGTGATGGCAGGGCAAACACTGAAGCTTTCTTT
TRBV6-1	-	-	TRBJ1-2	CASSELQGRDGYTF	TGTGCCAGCAGTGAATTGCAGGGGAGGGATGGCTACACCTTC
TRBV27	-	-	TRBJ1-2	CASSLSVGQPGGYTF	TGTGCCAGCAGTTTATCCGTTGGACAACCTGGAGGCTACACCTTC
TRBV2	TRBD1	once	TRBJ2-6	CASSRDRGPGANVLTF	TGTGCCAGCAGCAGGGACAGGGGGCCTGGGGCCAACGTCCTGACTTTC
TRBV5-1	TRBD1	-	TRBJ1-2	CASSLGQGALGGYTF	TGCGCCAGCAGCTTGGGCCAGGGGGCGCTTGGCGGCTACACCTTC
TRBV4-1	-	-	TRBJ1-1	CASSQVGVWGEGTEAFF	TGCGCCAGCAGCCAAGTAGGGGTTTGGGGGGAGGGGACTGAAGCTTTCTTT
TRBV30	-	few	TRBJ2-1	CAWSVQDEQFF	TGTGCCTGGAGTGTACAGGATGAGCAGTTCTTC
TRBV29-1	TRBD1	-	TRBJ2-1	CSVSPRRQGVYNEQFF	TGCAGCGTTTCCCCGCGTAGGCAGGGGGTATACAATGAGCAGTTCTTC
TRBV27	TRBD1	few	TRBJ1-3	CASSLRQGVNTIYF	TGTGCCAGCAGTCTACGACAGGGAGTAAATACCATATATTTT
TRBV2	-	-	TRBJ2-1	CASQVDNEQFF	TGTGCCAGCCAGGTCGACAATGAGCAGTTCTTC
TRBV14	-	-	TRBJ2-3	CASSQAPPFGQYF	TGTGCCAGCAGCCAAGCCCCCCCGTTCGGGCAGTATTTT
TRBV29-1	-	once	TRBJ1-6	CSAPNGQSPLHF	TGCAGCGCCCCCAATGGGCAGTCACCCCTCCACTTT
TRBV4-3	TRBD1	-	TRBJ1-4	CASSPGTGKEGKLFF	TGCGCCAGCAGCCCGGGGACAGGAAAGGAGGGGAAACTGTTTTTT
TRBV7-3	-	-	TRBJ2-2	CASSMQGQGELFF	TGTGCCAGCAGTATGCAGGGTCAGGGGGAGCTGTTTTTT
TRBV23-1	-	few	TRBJ2-7	CASSQPRATSYEQYF	TGCGCCAGCAGTCAACCAAGAGCTACCTCCTACGAGCAGTACTTC
TRBV5-1	-	-	TRBJ1-1	CASSLAAGWFAVTEAFF	TGCGCCAGCAGCTTGGCGGCAGGGTGGTTTGCTGTAACTGAAGCTTTCTTT
TRBV5-8	TRBD2	-	TRBJ2-7	CASSLAPTSGGGDEQYF	TGTGCCAGCAGCTTGGCCCCTACTAGCGGGGGTGGCGACGAGCAGTACTTC
TRBV19	-	-	TRBJ2-7	CASSTGHGYEQYF	TGTGCCAGTAGTACGGGACATGGGTACGAGCAGTACTTC
TRBV6-5	TRBD2	-	TRBJ2-3	CASSYGTSGPDTQYF	TGTGCCAGCAGTTACGGGACTAGCGGCCCAGATACGCAGTATTTT
TRBV12-3/TRBV12-4	TRBD1	-	TRBJ1-2	CASTIPGGVGYTF	TGTGCCAGCACCATCCCAGGGGGCGTTGGCTACACCTTC
TRBV27	-	-	TRBJ1-1	CASSPLPLTGTEAFF	TGTGCCAGCAGCCCCCTCCCCCTGACAGGCACTGAAGCTTTCTTT
TRBV4-3	TRBD1	-	TRBJ2-7	CASSQEYRGHYEQYF	TGCGCCAGCAGCCAAGAATACAGGGGGCACTACGAGCAGTACTTC
TRBV10-3	-	-	TRBJ1-2	CAISVGGNYGYTF	TGTGCCATCAGTGTAGGGGGAAACTATGGCTACACCTTC
TRBV6-4	TRBD2	-	TRBJ2-1	CASRGLAGNEQFF	TGTGCCAGTAGAGGACTAGCGGGGAATGAGCAGTTCTTC
TRBV9	TRBD1	-	TRBJ1-5	CASSPPGGDQPQHF	TGTGCCAGCAGCCCCCCAGGGGGCGATCAGCCCCAGCATTTT
TRBV23-1	TRBD1	-	TRBJ1-4	CASSQRHRGLSNEKLFF	TGCGCCAGCAGTCAACGTCACAGGGGTTTATCTAATGAAAAACTGTTTTTT
TRBV18	TRBD1	once	TRBJ1-6	CASSGTGLSSYNSPLHF	TGTGCCAGCTCAGGGACAGGACTAAGCTCCTATAATTCACCCCTCCACTTT
TRBV19	TRBD1	-	TRBJ1-2	CASSIGDRGYHTF	TGTGCCAGTAGTATAGGGGACAGGGGATACCACACCTTC
TRBV4-3	TRBD1	-	TRBJ1-3	CASSQDRRGLSGNTIYF	TGCGCCAGCAGCCAAGATCGAAGGGGGCTGTCTGGAAACACCATATATTTT
TRBV30	TRBD1	-	TRBJ2-3	CAWSAGTGGTDTQYF	TGTGCCTGGAGTGCTGGGACAGGGGGCACAGATACGCAGTATTTT
TRBV5-1	TRBD1	-	TRBJ1-1	CASSSGTGPPMNTEAFF	TGCGCCAGCAGCTCCGGGACAGGGCCCCCGATGAACACTGAAGCTTTCTTT
TRBV24-1	-	once	TRBJ1-2	CATSDPSNYGYTF	TGTGCCACCAGTGATCCCAGTAACTATGGCTACACCTTC